This record covers a single T cell receptor (beta chain). The antigen remains undetermined. During its preparation, the TCRbeta library received unique molecular identifiers. TCRdb re-called the PCR reads with MiXCR, one entry per CDR3 protein. There are roughly 490,000 distinct CDR3 sequences in the sample; roughly 10% occur only once, and around 15% lies in the top ten. Germline loops: CDR1 SGHRS, CDR2 YFSETQ. CDR3 length: 14 amino acids. The V end lost 4 bases, the J end lost 4 bases, and 14 bases lay between the germline ends. This specimen belongs to a study of T-cell reconstitution after alpha-beta-depleted transplantation in children. Findings of the study overall: Once a year had passed after transplant, T-cell counts and diversity came mostly from newly produced T cells. Approximately two months post-transplant, alpha-beta T cells reportedly originated from several hundred expanded graft clones. Surviving recipient T cells and thymic progenitors underlay high day-60 TCRbeta diversity in some patients.

The receptor comes from a female patient younger than 10 who had a stem cell transplant for aplastic anemia, so the T cells may come from the graft donor. The chain combines TRBV5-1 with TRBJ1-1; D is ambiguous. Source: PBMCs, mostly from graft donor cells, taken 180 days after TCRalphabeta/CD19-depleted stem cell transplant. The CDR3 region is CASSLEPWGTEAFF. The CDR3 DNA sequence: TGCGCCAGCAGCCTCGAACCCTGGGGCACTGAAGCTTTCTTT.